A selection of T cell receptor beta chains follows, all from one sample in a study of T cell responses to AZD1222 COVID-19 vaccine. Method: immunoSEQ multiplex PCR; TCRdb's copy keeps in-frame clones and lacks some. The data contain around 100,000 clones, roughly 84% of them singletons. Material: peripheral blood, obtained on day 0 of AZD1222 vaccination. These receptors were collected from an adult in good health. Both conserved end residues are part of each CDR3. The D gene is left open where the match is weak. Where a row states a size, it is once, few, many or the class of an expanded clone; other rows omit it.

D	J	size	V	CDR3	DNA
-	TRBJ2-7	once	TRBV5-1	CASSWGVGQTSYEQYF	TGCGCCAGCAGCTGGGGAGTAGGACAGACCTCCTACGAGCAGTACTTC
-	TRBJ2-1	-	TRBV4-3	CASSQASSNEQFF	TGCGCCAGCAGCCAAGCCTCTAGCAATGAGCAGTTCTTC
-	TRBJ1-3	-	TRBV4-3	CASSQDRISGNTIYF	TGCGCCAGCAGCCAAGATAGGATTTCTGGAAACACCATATATTTT
-	TRBJ1-6	-	TRBV28	CASRRGIYSPLHF	TGTGCCAGCAGGAGGGGGATTTATTCACCCCTCCACTTT
TRBD1	TRBJ1-4	-	TRBV11-2	CASRDAGQVGEKLFF	TGTGCCAGCAGGGACGCGGGACAGGTGGGAGAAAAACTGTTTTTT
-	TRBJ2-2	-	TRBV7-8	CASIRGTNNFLTGELFF	TGTGCCAGCATAAGGGGGACAAATAATTTCCTCACCGGGGAGCTGTTTTTT
TRBD2	TRBJ2-1	-	TRBV6-5	CASRVLAGGRNEQFF	TGTGCCAGCAGGGTCTTGGCGGGAGGGCGCAATGAGCAGTTCTTC
-	TRBJ1-2	few	TRBV18	CASSPPVDYGYTF	TGTGCCAGCTCACCACCGGTAGACTATGGCTACACCTTC
-	TRBJ1-2	-	TRBV28	CASSLYRGYTF	TGTGCCAGCAGTTTATACAGGGGCTACACCTTC
-	TRBJ1-3	-	TRBV4-2	CASSQEHRAASGNTIYF	TGTGCCAGCAGCCAAGAACATAGGGCAGCCTCTGGAAACACCATATATTTT
-	TRBJ1-6	-	TRBV4-3	CASSQVGSNNSPLHF	TGCGCCAGCAGCCAAGTCGGGAGTAATAATTCACCCCTCCACTTT
TRBD1	TRBJ1-2	-	TRBV7-2	CASSFASGTGVGYTF	TGTGCCAGCAGCTTCGCATCCGGGACAGGGGTCGGCTACACCTTC
TRBD1	TRBJ1-1	-	TRBV10-3	CAISGDRVWSEAFF	TGTGCCATCAGTGGGGACAGGGTTTGGTCTGAAGCTTTCTTT
-	TRBJ2-1	once	TRBV12-3/TRBV12-4	CASTQSLGQFF	TGTGCCAGCACCCAATCCTTAGGGCAGTTCTTC
-	TRBJ2-2	once	TRBV4-3	CASSQEGGLSGTGELFF	TGCGCCAGCAGCCAAGAGGGGGGTCTTTCGGGCACCGGGGAGCTGTTTTTT
-	TRBJ1-5	-	TRBV6-2/TRBV6-3	CASSWPRYNQPQHF	TGTGCCAGCAGTTGGCCTAGGTACAATCAGCCCCAGCATTTT
-	TRBJ2-7	-	TRBV6-6	CASTRLVASSSYEQYF	TGTGCCAGCACTCGACTCGTGGCTAGCAGCTCCTACGAGCAGTACTTC
-	TRBJ1-2	-	TRBV6-5	CASSYSTGISYGYTF	TGTGCCAGCAGTTACTCGACAGGCATCTCGTATGGCTACACCTTC
TRBD2	TRBJ2-7	few	TRBV10-2	CASSEGGLARGEQYF	TGCGCCAGCAGTGAGGGTGGACTAGCGAGAGGCGAGCAGTACTTC
-	TRBJ1-2	-	TRBV10-3	CAIAGFDYGYTF	TGTGCCATCGCAGGTTTCGACTATGGCTACACCTTC
-	TRBJ1-2	-	TRBV5-1	CASSPNQGYGYTF	TGCGCCAGCAGCCCCAACCAAGGATATGGCTACACCTTC
-	TRBJ1-6	few	TRBV7-3	CASSLDGPNNSPLHF	TGTGCCAGCAGCTTGGATGGACCGAATAATTCACCCCTCCACTTT
TRBD1	TRBJ1-4	-	TRBV7-9	CASSPAGTGESLKLFF	TGTGCCAGCAGCCCGGCCGGGACAGGGGAGTCACTCAAGCTGTTTTTT
-	TRBJ2-1	once	TRBV6-4	CASSDPSTAINEQFF	TGTGCCAGCAGTGACCCTTCCACGGCAATCAATGAGCAGTTCTTC
-	TRBJ1-2	-	TRBV6-2/TRBV6-3	CASSKGSANYGYTF	TGTGCCAGCAGTAAAGGGTCCGCTAACTATGGCTACACCTTC
-	TRBJ2-1	-	TRBV3-1/TRBV3-2	CASSQDRQFCDEQFF	TGTGCCAGCAGCCAAGACCGACAGTTTTGTGATGAGCAGTTCTTC
-	TRBJ1-1	once	TRBV28	CAGKTGTTNTEAFF	TGTGCCGGCAAAACCGGGACAACGAACACTGAAGCTTTCTTT
-	TRBJ2-1	-	TRBV28	CASSFSGRSSYNEQFF	TGTGCCAGCAGTTTCTCCGGACGGAGCTCCTACAATGAGCAGTTCTTC
-	TRBJ1-2	-	TRBV30	CAWSVGNRDYGYTF	TGTGCCTGGAGTGTAGGCAATAGGGACTATGGCTACACCTTC
-	TRBJ2-1	-	TRBV5-1	CASRLEVNEQFF	TGCGCCAGCAGATTGGAGGTCAATGAGCAGTTCTTC
-	TRBJ1-1	-	TRBV7-2	CASSALQGTTEAFF	TGTGCCAGCAGCGCACTACAGGGAACCACTGAAGCTTTCTTT
TRBD2	TRBJ2-1	once	TRBV11-3	CASSHPSGGADNEQFF	TGTGCCAGCAGCCATCCTAGCGGGGGGGCGGACAATGAGCAGTTCTTC
TRBD1	TRBJ1-5	-	TRBV3-1/TRBV3-2	CASSHDRGLQPQHF	TGTGCCAGCAGCCACGACAGGGGGCTTCAGCCCCAGCATTTT
TRBD1	TRBJ1-2	-	TRBV3-1/TRBV3-2	CASRWTGGYGYTF	TGTGCCAGCAGGTGGACAGGGGGATATGGCTACACCTTC
TRBD1	TRBJ1-2	-	TRBV5-6	CASSLMGQNYGYTF	TGTGCCAGCAGCTTGATGGGACAGAATTATGGCTACACCTTC
-	TRBJ1-2	-	TRBV7-9	CASSEQNYGYTF	TGTGCCAGCAGCGAACAGAACTATGGCTACACCTTC
TRBD2	TRBJ2-5	-	TRBV9	CASSVAGLAGKETQYF	TGTGCCAGCAGCGTAGCGGGACTAGCGGGAAAAGAGACCCAGTACTTC
TRBD1	TRBJ2-5	-	TRBV5-5	CASSLRGTGWETQYF	TGTGCCAGCAGCTTAAGGGGGACAGGGTGGGAGACCCAGTACTTC
-	TRBJ2-6	-	TRBV11-3	CASRTGTSGANVLTF	TGTGCCAGCAGAACCGGGACCTCTGGGGCCAACGTCCTGACTTTC
-	TRBJ1-1	-	TRBV5-1	CASSPERATEAFF	TGCGCCAGCAGCCCCGAGCGAGCCACTGAAGCTTTCTTT
TRBD1	TRBJ1-6	-	TRBV9	CASSQQGGNSPLHF	TGTGCCAGCAGCCAACAGGGGGGCAATTCACCCCTCCACTTT
-	TRBJ2-7	-	TRBV19	CASSIDQGVPYEQYF	TGTGCCAGTAGTATAGATCAAGGGGTGCCCTACGAGCAGTACTTC
TRBD2	TRBJ2-1	once	TRBV4-3	CASSQGPGLGSNEQFF	TGCGCCAGCAGCCAAGGTCCGGGACTAGGCTCCAATGAGCAGTTCTTC
TRBD1	TRBJ1-2	once	TRBV14	CASSDRDRAYGYTF	TGTGCCAGCAGCGACCGGGACAGGGCCTATGGCTACACCTTC
-	TRBJ1-2	once	TRBV12-3/TRBV12-4	CASSADISYGYTF	TGTGCCAGCAGCGCGGACATCTCCTATGGCTACACCTTC
TRBD2	TRBJ2-1	-	TRBV6-2/TRBV6-3	CASSYLGPAGGPRGGEQFF	TGTGCCAGCAGTTACTTGGGCCCAGCGGGAGGGCCCAGGGGCGGTGAGCAGTTCTTC
TRBD1	TRBJ1-1	-	TRBV18	CASSPSTGGTEAFF	TGTGCCAGCTCACCATCAACAGGGGGCACTGAAGCTTTCTTT
-	TRBJ1-2	-	TRBV28	CASSFLGGRSGYGYTF	TGTGCCAGCAGTTTCCTAGGGGGGCGTTCTGGATATGGCTACACCTTC
-	TRBJ1-4	-	TRBV5-1	CASSLDRVNEKLFF	TGCGCCAGCAGCCTCGACAGAGTTAATGAAAAACTGTTTTTT
-	TRBJ1-2	-	TRBV7-2	CASSLGAYDNYGYTF	TGTGCCAGCAGCTTAGGGGCTTACGATAACTATGGCTACACCTTC
-	TRBJ2-1	-	TRBV3-1/TRBV3-2	CASSQGVQVTYNEQFF	TGTGCCAGCAGCCAAGGGGTACAGGTCACCTACAATGAGCAGTTCTTC
TRBD1	TRBJ1-3	-	TRBV6-1	CASSEHGTGGGNTIYF	TGTGCCAGCAGTGAACACGGGACAGGGGGAGGAAACACCATATATTTT
-	TRBJ2-1	once	TRBV5-6	CASSTSRGAGVEQFF	TGTGCCAGCAGCACTAGCAGGGGGGCGGGCGTTGAGCAGTTCTTC
-	TRBJ2-1	-	TRBV12-5	CASGFSSSYNEQFF	TGTGCTAGTGGTTTCTCCAGCTCCTACAATGAGCAGTTCTTC
-	TRBJ1-1	-	TRBV7-2	CASNHGVQVRNTEAFF	TGTGCCAGCAATCACGGGGTACAAGTGAGGAACACTGAAGCTTTCTTT
-	TRBJ1-5	-	TRBV5-8	CASSLPQKWQPQHF	TGTGCCAGCAGCCTCCCGCAGAAATGGCAGCCCCAGCATTTT
-	TRBJ1-2	-	TRBV7-2	CASSLALSVSNYGYTF	TGTGCCAGCAGCTTAGCTCTGAGCGTATCGAACTATGGCTACACCTTC
-	TRBJ2-6	-	TRBV10-1	CARLCGSGANVLTF	TGCGCCAGGTTGTGTGGCTCTGGGGCCAACGTCCTGACTTTC